Presented here are 31 T cell receptor beta chains from one specimen sequenced in a study of early T cells in non-severe SARS-CoV-2 infection. TCRdb independently ran MiXCR on the 5' RACE reads; one entry per CDR3 protein. In the table there are about 33,000 distinct CDR3 sequences, roughly 4.5% of which are singletons. The sequenced sample consisted of whole blood. The receptors derive from an adult who was a healthcare worker with PCR-confirmed SARS-CoV-2 infection or an uninfected control (not recorded which).

The chain links TRBV6-6 to TRBJ1-6; a weak D match, TRBD1 (5 bases). V lost 4 bases and J 8 bases, leaving 18 bases between the germline ends. This CDR3 is built from 16 residues. Germline CDR1 reads MNHNY; CDR2 reads SVGAGI (reference sequence). CDR3 nucleotides: TGTGCCAGCAGTTCCGCCGGGGGGGATGTCGATTCACCCCTCCACTTT. Translated: CASSSAGGDVDSPLHF.

This clonotype showed up just a few times. The chain carries TRBV6-4 and TRBJ1-1; D is perhaps TRBD1 (6 bases). The V gene's germline CDR1 is MRHNA and CDR2 SNTAGT. There are 13 residues in the CDR3. V dropped 8 bases and J dropped 1 base, with 11 bases sitting between them. Here the CDR3 reads CASSEGENTEAFF. The CDR3 DNA follows: TGTGCCAGCTCCGAGGGGGAGAACACTGAAGCTTTCTTT.

Ten or more counts support this clonotype. This rearrangement joins TRBV5-6 to TRBJ2-2; D is perhaps TRBD1 (5 bases). Looked up from germline, CDR1 is SGHDT and CDR2 is YYEEEE. The V end lost 4 bases, the J end lost 0 bases, and 7 bases lay between the germline ends. The CDR3 contains 14 residues. This chain's CDR3 is CASSQTANTGELFF. DNA for the CDR3: TGTGCCAGCAGCCAGACAGCGAACACCGGGGAGCTGTTTTTT.

This clonotype was detected many times. The chain joins TRBV28 to TRBJ1-3; D ambiguous. The CDR3 sequence is 12 residues long. Per germline, CDR1 MDHEN and CDR2 SYDVKM. V was cut by 6 bases and J by 4 bases, with 7 bases left in between. For the CDR3, the DNA is TGTGCCAGCAGGCAGAGAGGAAACACCATATATTTT. Its protein is CASRQRGNTIYF. Variable domain in full (rest from reference TRBV28 and TRBJ1-3): DVKVTQSSRYLVKRTGEKVFLECVQDMDHENMFWYRQDPGLGLRLIYFSYDVKMKEKGDIPEGYSVSREKKERFSLILESASTNQTSMYLCASRQRGNTIYFGEGSWLTVV.

In DNA form, the CDR3 reads TGCAGCGTTGAATACACAGGGGGCCGAGGGTACGAGCAGTACTTC. This sequence encodes CSVEYTGGRGYEQYF. The V gene is TRBV29-1, the J gene TRBJ2-7; 9 bases are shared with TRBD1. The junction had 9 bases not matched to a gene; V was cut back by 2 bases and J by 4 bases. The V gene's germline CDR1 is SQVTM and CDR2 ANQGSEA. The CDR3 runs to 15 residues.

The table lists this clonotype with many counts. V usage is TRBV11-2 and J usage is TRBJ2-7, with 8 bases lining up with TRBD1. From germline, CDR1 is SGHAT and CDR2 FQNNGV. The junction had 9 bases not matched to a gene; V was cut back by 5 bases and J by 3 bases. The CDR3 length is 15 residues. CDR3 in DNA: TGTGCCAGCAGCCCCCGGACAGGGTCGGTCTACGAGCAGTACTTC. Protein sequence: CASSPRTGSVYEQYF.

This clonotype was recorded a few times. The V and J genes are TRBV3-1 and TRBJ2-7; perhaps TRBD2 as D (6 bases). Per germline, CDR1 LGHDT and CDR2 YNNKEL (reference sequence). CDR3 length equals 14 residues. The V and J ends lost 0 bases and 4 bases respectively, with 10 bases between them. The CDR3 spells CASSQDLAGYEQYF. CDR3 coding DNA: TGTGCCAGCAGCCAAGATCTGGCGGGGTACGAGCAGTACTTC.

The genes are TRBV3-2 and TRBJ1-5; the table's D call, TRBD1, was not checked against the DNA. TRBV3-2 is a recognized pseudogene. The CDR3 consists of 15 residues. The CDR3 region is CASSQIPGAFQPQHF. The CDR3 region has the DNA TGTGCCAGCAGCCAAATTCCGGGGGCCTTTCAGCCCCAGCATTTT.

This clonotype was recorded a few times. V gene TRBV7-9 combines with J gene TRBJ1-3; no reliable D call. CDR3 size: 15 residues. Germline values: CDR1 SEHNR, CDR2 FQNEAQ (reference sequence). V lost 1 base to trimming and J lost 0 bases, with 7 bases between them. CDR3 sequence (DNA): TGTGCCAGCAGCTTAGGCTCCCCCTCTGGAAACACCATATATTTT. Its protein is CASSLGSPSGNTIYF.

This clonotype was counted only a few times. The chain combines TRBV28 with TRBJ1-1, with D uncertain. V lost 2 bases, J lost 3 bases, and 13 bases lay in between. Germline V gene sequence: CDR1 MDHEN, CDR2 SYDVKM. The CDR3 spans 15 residues. The CDR3 region has the DNA TGTGCCAGCAGTTTAGGAGCCCGGCGAGACACTGAAGCTTTCTTT. Its protein is CASSLGARRDTEAFF. The entire variable domain, with the rest obtained from reference TRBV28 and TRBJ1-1, is as follows: DVKVTQSSRYLVKRTGEKVFLECVQDMDHENMFWYRQDPGLGLRLIYFSYDVKMKEKGDIPEGYSVSREKKERFSLILESASTNQTSMYLCASSLGARRDTEAFFGQGTRLTVV.

This clonotype was observed at least ten times. V is TRBV7-9 and J is TRBJ1-2; TRBD1 matches at 8 bases. The J segment lost 4 bases and the V segment lost 7 bases, leaving 8 bases of the junction unmatched. The CDR3 loop spans 14 amino acids. The germline gives CDR1 SEHNR, CDR2 FQNEAQ (reference sequence). The CDR3 is CASTPGQGPYGYTF. DNA of the CDR3: TGTGCCAGCACCCCAGGACAGGGCCCCTATGGCTACACCTTC.

The chain is built from TRBV7-2 and TRBJ2-3; no firm D call. The length of the CDR3 is 13 residues. Deletions cut 1 base from V and 2 bases from J, with 4 bases between. CDR1 is SGHTA, CDR2 FQGNSA, per germline. CDR3: CASSLDNTDTQYF. The CDR3 DNA follows: TGTGCCAGCAGCTTAGACAACACAGATACGCAGTATTTT.

The chain links TRBV7-2 to TRBJ2-3; D not resolved. Trimming cost V 1 base and J 2 bases, with 10 bases left between them. From germline, CDR1 is SGHTA and CDR2 FQGNSA. The length of the CDR3 is 15 residues. The CDR3 protein is CASSLVREVTDTQYF. The CDR3 nucleotides are TGTGCCAGCAGCTTAGTCCGCGAGGTCACAGATACGCAGTATTTT.

The chain recombines TRBV28 with TRBJ2-7, with a possible D match to TRBD2 (6 bases). The CDR3 length is 11 residues. Germline CDR1 is MDHEN and CDR2 is SYDVKM. The germline V and J ends were trimmed by 7 bases and 7 bases, with 11 bases remaining between them. As DNA, the CDR3 is TGTGCCAGCACCACCCGGGGGGAGCAGTACTTC. As protein: CASTTRGEQYF. Together with reference TRBV28 and TRBJ2-7, the CDR3 gives the full variable domain: DVKVTQSSRYLVKRTGEKVFLECVQDMDHENMFWYRQDPGLGLRLIYFSYDVKMKEKGDIPEGYSVSREKKERFSLILESASTNQTSMYLCASTTRGEQYFGPGTRLTVT.

The CDR3: CASSPPGLLSNQPQHF. The CDR3 bases are TGTGCCAGCAGCCCCCCGGGACTCCTTAGCAATCAGCCCCAGCATTTT. The genes are TRBV7-2 and TRBJ1-5; D might be TRBD1 (5 bases). Trimming shortened V by 5 bases and J by 0 bases, and 14 bases separated the two germline ends. This CDR3 comprises 16 residues. Germline-derived CDR1 and CDR2 are SGHTA and FQGNSA.

The chain has TRBV29-1 and TRBJ1-1; possibly TRBD1 for D (5 bases). The CDR3 extends over 12 amino acids. Trimming shortened V by 4 bases and J by 4 bases, and 10 bases separated the two germline ends. CDR1 and CDR2 from the germline V gene are SQVTM and ANQGSEA. CDR3 in DNA: TGCAGCGTTGGGAGGGGTATCACTGAAGCTTTCTTT. Translated, it gives CSVGRGITEAFF.

This clonotype was seen only a few times. The chain has TRBV9 and TRBJ1-5; D is ambiguous. Germline loops: CDR1 SGDLS, CDR2 YYNGEE. Trimming shortened V by 1 base and J by 0 bases, and 5 bases separated the two germline ends. The CDR3 is 14 residues long. This CDR3 is CASSVSSSNQPQHF. The DNA for the CDR3 is TGTGCCAGCAGCGTATCAAGTAGCAATCAGCCCCAGCATTTT.

This clonotype was recorded at least ten times. The chain uses TRBV6-6 and TRBJ1-5; D not certain. CDR1 and CDR2 from the germline V gene are MNHNY and SVGAGI (reference sequence). V lost 2 bases and J 4 bases, leaving 3 bases between the germline ends. The length of the CDR3 is 12 residues. The CDR3 bases are TGTGCCAGCAGTTACAGAAATCAGCCCCAGCATTTT. Residues: CASSYRNQPQHF.

At least ten counts were recorded for this clonotype. The chain links TRBV28 to TRBJ2-7; a possible D gene is TRBD1 (6 bases). The CDR3 sequence is 15 residues long. Trimming cost V 3 bases and J 0 bases, with 12 bases left between them. The germline CDR1 and CDR2 sequences are MDHEN and SYDVKM. The CDR3 DNA is TGTGCCAGCAGTTTGATTACAGGGTTCTCCTACGAGCAGTACTTC. Amino acid sequence: CASSLITGFSYEQYF.

At least ten counts were recorded for this clonotype. The rearrangement links TRBV20-1 to TRBJ2-5, with D uncertain. Germline V gives CDR1 DFQATT, CDR2 SNEGSKA (reference sequence). V was pared by 6 bases and J by 5 bases, with 13 bases between. CDR3 length equals 12 residues. Written as DNA, the CDR3 is TGCAGTGCCACTCCATTGGCGGAGACCCAGTACTTC. This gives the protein CSATPLAETQYF.

This rearrangement joins TRBV12-3 or TRBV12-4 to TRBJ1-4; 12 bases agree with TRBD1. The CDR3 sequence is 15 residues long. J lost 7 bases, V lost 5 bases, and 5 bases had no gene match. This CDR3 is CASSIGTGGFEKLFF. For the CDR3, the DNA is TGTGCCAGCAGTATAGGGACAGGGGGCTTTGAAAAACTGTTTTTT.

This clonotype was seen many times. The gene calls are TRBV7-2 and TRBJ1-3, with D unclear. The CDR3 contains 14 residues. V lost 1 base to trimming and J lost 0 bases, with 4 bases between them. Per germline, CDR1 SGHTA and CDR2 FQGNSA. The CDR3 bases are TGTGCCAGCAGCTTAGGAAACTCTGGAAACACCATATATTTT. Its translation: CASSLGNSGNTIYF.

This clonotype was observed many times. This chain links TRBV7-2 with TRBJ1-3, with 8 bases matching TRBD1. This CDR3 contains 16 residues. V lost 5 bases, J lost 4 bases, and 10 bases stayed unmatched. CDR1 and CDR2 (germline): SGHTA, FQGNSA. CDR3 in amino acids: CASSETGDRAGNTIYF. The CDR3 DNA follows: TGTGCCAGCAGCGAGACAGGGGATAGAGCGGGAAACACCATATATTTT.

This clonotype was picked up a small number of times. The CDR3 DNA reads as TGTGCCAGCAGTTACTCAGGGGAGGGCACTGAAGCTTTCTTT. Translated: CASSYSGEGTEAFF. The chain has TRBV6-5 and TRBJ1-1; the D gene is possibly TRBD1 (5 bases). The V gene's germline CDR1 is MNHEY and CDR2 SVGAGI. The CDR3 runs to 14 residues. V lost 0 bases and J lost 4, with 9 bases in between.

This clonotype was seen repeatedly, ten times or more. The rearrangement joins TRBV11-2 to TRBJ2-7; the match to TRBD2 covers 7 bases. V shed 4 bases, J shed 12 bases, and the junction held 12 bases outside the gene matches. Germline loops: CDR1 SGHAT, CDR2 FQNNGV. This CDR3 spans 13 amino acids. The CDR3 here is CASSSLRERGMYF. The CDR3 region has the DNA TGTGCCAGCAGCTCACTGCGGGAGCGGGGCATGTACTTC.

The CDR3 nucleotides read TGTGCCAGCAGTCCCGGGAGTAGCGACACTGAAGCTTTCTTT. This gives the protein CASSPGSSDTEAFF. V usage is TRBV28 and J usage is TRBJ1-1, with D unresolved. Trimming pared 5 bases from V and 3 bases from J, leaving 13 bases between. CDR1 is MDHEN and CDR2 is SYDVKM in the germline V gene. This CDR3 comprises 14 residues.

This clonotype was counted many times. V and J are TRBV29-1 and TRBJ1-4; D gene unclear. Per the germline V gene, CDR1 is SQVTM and CDR2 is ANQGSEA. With 6 bases removed from V and 5 bases from J, the gap between germline ends came to 10 bases. This CDR3 comprises 12 residues. CDR3 bases: TGCAGCGTCCTTACATCAAATGAAAAACTGTTTTTT. This gives the protein CSVLTSNEKLFF.

This clonotype was counted many times. The CDR3 DNA sequence: TGCGCCAGCAGCCAAGATCCTAGCTCCAGCACAGATACGCAGTATTTT. Its translation is CASSQDPSSSTDTQYF. This sequence joins TRBV4-1 and TRBJ2-3; weak D call: TRBD2 (5 bases). V lost 0 bases and J lost 0, with 10 bases in between. The CDR3 has 16 residues. The germline CDR1 and CDR2 sequences are MGHRA and YSYEKL.

This clonotype was seen ten or more times. The V call is TRBV12-3 or TRBV12-4, the J call TRBJ2-4; 7 bases agree with TRBD2. With 4 bases clipped from V and 6 bases from J, the junction kept 3 bases outside the gene matches. The CDR3 extends over 13 amino acids. The CDR3 DNA follows: TGTGCCAGCAGTTCCGGGGAGGGAAACATTCAGTACTTC. Its translation is CASSSGEGNIQYF.

This clonotype was detected ten times or more. The chain employs TRBV7-9 and TRBJ1-2; unclear D gene. The CDR3 contains 12 residues. Trimming took 1 base from V and 8 from J, leaving 8 bases between them. The germline V gene has CDR1 SEHNR and CDR2 FQNEAQ (reference sequence). CDR3 DNA sequence: TGTGCCAGCAGCTTAGAAGGGTCCGGCTACACCTTC. The encoded protein is CASSLEGSGYTF.

By sample share, this clonotype is large. The chain couples TRBV10-1 to TRBJ2-1; 8 bases map to TRBD1. Trimming took 6 bases from V and 4 from J; bases not matched to a gene: 14. CDR1 and CDR2 from the germline V gene are WNHNN and SYGVQD (reference sequence). The length of the CDR3 is 17 residues. For the CDR3, the DNA is TGCGCCAGCAGCCCGCTTTCACAGGGGGTTAATTACAATGAGCAGTTCTTC. Residues: CASSPLSQGVNYNEQFF.